In this sample, the clone carrying this T cell receptor beta chain turned up many times. The antigen remains unidentified. The TCR beta library used iRepertoire HTBI primers with Arm-PCR amplification of CDR3. TCRdb re-derived calls from the multiplex PCR reads in MiXCR, one entry per CDR3 protein. Counted here are about half a million distinct CDR3 sequences, 12% occurring once; the ten biggest clones make up around 9.3%. Documented time point: newly diagnosed GD, antithyroid drugs for less than 3 months. Construction of the TCR library relied on RNA isolated from PBMCs. The entry originates in a study of regulatory T cells in long-lasting Graves disease. The study's findings and limits: Less diverse TCR repertoires were seen in persistent Graves' patients than in newly diagnosed ones.

These data were likewise used in another study, on T cells in Graves' hyperthyroidism and ophthalmopathy. Per that paper: Ophthalmopathy stood apart from stable hyperthyroidism in a 13 V-J model. The model forecast ophthalmopathy, anticipating it by a median about six months before onset.

The clonotype was recovered from a woman in her twenties or thirties with Graves disease. The material was peripheral blood mononuclear cells (PBMCs), obtained at new diagnosis, from a patient treated with antithyroid drugs.

The CDR3 nucleotides read TGTGCCAGCAGAGGGACTAGCGGACCCAATGAGCAGTTCTTC. Residues: CASRGTSGPNEQFF. The chain uses TRBV2 and TRBJ2-1; 11 positions agree with TRBD2. V shed 6 bases and J 6 bases; nucleotides not matched to a gene: 4. This CDR3 has 14 amino acids. CDR1 is SNHLY and CDR2 is FYNNEI in the germline V gene.